This T cell receptor (beta chain) was identified during a study of metastatic and nonmetastatic thyroid tumors. TCRdb used MiXCR to call clones anew from the PCR reads. In the table there are about 20,000 clones, about a third of which are singletons. Ten or more counts support this clone. Each patient came to thyroid surgery without any prior treatment (of any kind). The receptor comes from a male donor with papillary thyroid cancer or a benign thyroid nodule (not recorded which). Some clones in this sample may be carry-over from other donors' samples. Sequencing was done on a sample of tumor tissue.

DNA of the CDR3: TGCAGCGCCCTAGACCTCTCCTTCTATAACTATGGCTACACCTTC. Translation: CSALDLSFYNYGYTF. The genes are TRBV29-1 and TRBJ1-2; D remains ambiguous. Germline assignment: CDR1 SQVTM and CDR2 ANQGSEA. The CDR3 spans 15 residues. Trimming took off 7 bases at V and 1 base at J, with 19 bases between the two ends.